The TCR beta chain described here comes from a study of blood T cell repertoires in COVID-19. Looking at the study overall: Material from acute and convalescent COVID-19 was sourced from the United States, Italy and Spain. PBMCs, B-cell-depleted T cells, or T cells were the source of the cDNA or gDNA that made up the material.

Per the study methods: By means of reference gene primer amplification, nucleated cell counts were estimated. Sequencing used immunoSEQ multiplex PCR; TCRdb keeps in-frame clones, though not all of them. The V and J calls and clone size come from that table; D and trimming were worked out from the DNA. The table shows about 180,000 clones, with less than 85% occurring only once. V lost 5 bases and J lost 4; bases outside the gene matches: 8. The germline V gene encodes CDR1 SGHVS and CDR2 FNYEAQ. This CDR3 is 14 amino acids long. The chain carries TRBV7-6 and TRBJ2-7, with TRBD2 matching over 7 bases. This receptor was obtained from a human donor in a cohort sampled during active COVID-19. Sample: peripheral blood. For the CDR3, the DNA is TGTGCCAGCAGCCCTCGTATGGGGGGGTACGAGCAGTACTTC. As protein: CASSPRMGGYEQYF.